This section outlines one TCR beta chain sequence together with its context. CDR1 is SGHTA, CDR2 FQGTGA, per germline. The V gene end was trimmed by 3 bases and the J gene end by 3 bases; junction bases not matched to a gene: 1. CDR3 length equals 15 residues. This sample was taken from a study of cytomegalovirus exposure and HLA in healthy donors. The PCR ran on 60 Vbeta and 13 Jbeta primers. Measured with immunoSEQ multiplex PCR; TCRdb has only the in-frame clones, and not every one. There are approximately 200,000 clones in the sample; around 85% occur only once, and about 1.2% lies in the top ten.

The origin of this receptor is a human donor in good health. The V and J genes are TRBV7-3 and TRBJ2-1; 11 bases line up with TRBD2. The sequenced material came from PBMCs. The CDR3 sequence: CASSFGTSGYNEQFF. CDR3 DNA: TGTGCCAGCAGCTTCGGGACTAGCGGCTACAATGAGCAGTTCTTC.